These 4 T cell receptor beta chains share one sample of origin, sequenced in a study of T cells expressing NK-cell markers. TCRdb re-called the 5' RACE reads, yielding one record per CDR3 amino acid sequence without DNA. Its table lists 200,000 to 300,000 distinct CDR3 sequences. Sequenced input: blood T cells: a sorted CD56 or NKG2C T cell subset, CD4+ or CD8+ T cells, or bulk PBMC T cells (not recorded which). Source of these receptors: a man between 18 and 35 years old in good health.

The chain joins TRBV5-5 to TRBJ2-1; TCRdb calls TRBD1, which cannot be checked without DNA. The CDR3 sequence is 14 residues long. Germline CDR1 reads SGHKS; CDR2 reads YYEKEE (reference sequence). This CDR3 reads CASSFREPWDEQFF.

The chain uses TRBV11-1 and TRBJ2-1; the TCRdb call, TRBD1, lacks DNA for checking. CDR3 length equals 13 residues. Looked up from germline, CDR1 is SGHAT and CDR2 is FQDESV (reference sequence). The CDR3 protein is CASSSQGWNEQFF.

The chain couples TRBV5-6 to TRBJ2-6; lacking DNA, the TRBD1 call made by TCRdb goes unchecked. The CDR3 contains 18 residues. CDR1 and CDR2 (germline): SGHDT, YYEEEE. The CDR3 is CASSLFGQLDSGANVLTF.

V usage is TRBV6-1 and J usage is TRBJ2-4; with no DNA, the TCRdb D assignment of TRBD2 cannot be verified. The CDR3 loop spans 15 amino acids. CDR1 is MNHNS, CDR2 SASEGT, per germline. This chain's CDR3 is CASSTTGLAGDPSYF.